Below, one T cell receptor beta chain is given with its context. As yet, its antigen is unknown. The data originate from a study of cytomegalovirus exposure and HLA in healthy donors. The overall study: The early release's HLA-typed donors yielded 78 million or so unique TCRs. Study-wide results and limits: In a later analysis, at a false discovery rate of 0.05, 17,000 or so TCR beta sequences matched HLA alleles. Reportedly, TCR beta sequences accurately predicted HLA-A and HLA-B alleles in most subjects.

A multiplex PCR was run with 60 Vbeta primers and 13 Jbeta primers. TCRdb keeps only in-frame clones here, not all; method: immunoSEQ multiplex PCR. The table lists 130,000 to 150,000 clones, roughly 80% of them singletons. Trimming cost V 0 bases and J 2 bases, with 13 bases left between them. The length of the CDR3 is 16 residues. Germline V gives CDR1 MNHNS, CDR2 SASEGT. Input material: PBMCs. The receptor was derived from a man in his forties in good health and CMV-seronegative. The chain has TRBV6-1 and TRBJ2-5; possible D gene TRBD2, 6 bases. The CDR3 DNA reads as TGTGCCAGCAGTGAAGCCTGGGGACTGGGACAAGAGACCCAGTACTTC. This encodes CASSEAWGLGQETQYF.